This T cell receptor (beta chain) was observed in a study of cytomegalovirus exposure and HLA in healthy donors. Study-wide context: The study's early data release held some 85 million unique TCRs from HLA-typed donors.

The PCR used 60 Vbeta and 13 Jbeta primers. Sequenced by immunoSEQ multiplex PCR; TCRdb stores in-frame clones only, minus some. The table records approximately 160,000 clones, roughly 79% of them present only once. The V and J ends lost 9 bases and 5 bases, in that order; junction bases with no gene match: 9. Per germline, CDR1 ENHRY and CDR2 SYGVKD. The length of the CDR3 is 13 residues. The sequenced material came from PBMCs. This chain connects TRBV10-3 to TRBJ2-5; 7 bases are shared with TRBD2. This sequence originates from a man between 35 and 55 years old in good health and CMV-seronegative. The CDR3 DNA reads TGTGCCATTAATGACGGGGGGATGGAGACCCAGTACTTC. Protein sequence: CAINDGGMETQYF.